A selection of T cell receptor beta chains follows, all from one sample in a study of cytomegalovirus exposure and HLA in healthy donors. The protocol was immunoSEQ multiplex PCR, while the TCRdb copy is restricted to in-frame clones and leaves out a portion. The repertoire consists of about 95,000 clones, with roughly four fifths occurring once and the leading ten covering roughly 3.4%. The sample comprised PBMCs. The receptors here all came from a man aged 25-45 years in good health and CMV-seropositive. CDR3s include the opening cysteine and the closing phenylalanine or tryptophan. The D gene is left open where the match is weak. Where a row states a size, it is once, few, many or the class of an expanded clone; other rows omit it.

-	TRBV7-2	TRBJ1-2	-	CASSSRGSHGYTF	TGTGCCAGCAGCTCCAGGGGTAGCCATGGCTACACCTTC
-	TRBV7-9	TRBJ2-1	-	CASTRVDEQFF	TGTGCCAGCACCCGGGTCGATGAGCAGTTCTTC
TRBD1	TRBV30	TRBJ1-1	-	CAGGQMNTEAFF	TGTGCCGGGGGACAGATGAACACTGAAGCTTTCTTT
-	TRBV9	TRBJ1-4	-	CASSVGEQPNEKLFF	TGTGCCAGCAGCGTAGGAGAACAGCCTAATGAAAAACTGTTTTTT
TRBD2	TRBV15	TRBJ2-1	-	CATSRDLSLAGDHNEQFF	TGTGCCACCAGCAGAGATCTCTCCTTAGCGGGGGACCACAATGAGCAGTTCTTC
TRBD2	TRBV7-6	TRBJ2-2	-	CASSQTTSGSTGELFF	TGCGCCAGCAGCCAAACTACTAGCGGGAGCACCGGGGAGCTGTTTTTT
TRBD2	TRBV30	TRBJ2-1	-	CAWSVFGLAGGLNNEQFF	TGTGCCTGGAGTGTTTTTGGACTAGCGGGAGGGCTAAACAATGAGCAGTTCTTC
-	TRBV6-6	TRBJ1-5	-	CASSYPTGVQPQHF	TGTGCCAGCAGTTACCCCACAGGAGTTCAGCCCCAGCATTTT
TRBD1	TRBV5-1	TRBJ2-7	-	CASSGRTGATYEQYF	TGCGCCAGCAGCGGTAGGACAGGGGCAACGTACGAGCAGTACTTC
TRBD2	TRBV28	TRBJ2-7	-	CASSPGTSLEVGQYF	TGTGCCAGCAGTCCCGGGACTAGCCTCGAGGTGGGGCAGTACTTC
TRBD1	TRBV30	TRBJ2-7	-	CAYSGGGYEQYF	TGTGCCTACTCAGGGGGCGGGTACGAGCAGTACTTC
TRBD2	TRBV27	TRBJ2-1	-	CASSSDRLAGDYNEQFF	TGTGCCAGCAGTTCGGACCGCCTAGCGGGAGATTACAATGAGCAGTTCTTC
-	TRBV15	TRBJ1-4	-	CATGLDIVNEKLFF	TGTGCCACCGGATTGGACATAGTTAATGAAAAACTGTTTTTT
TRBD1	TRBV19	TRBJ2-2	-	CAVQGQGDTGELFF	TGTGCCGTCCAGGGACAGGGAGACACCGGGGAGCTGTTTTTT
-	TRBV11-3	TRBJ1-5	-	CASSQEGGNQPQHF	TGTGCCAGCAGCCAAGAGGGGGGGAATCAGCCCCAGCATTTT
-	TRBV5-6	TRBJ1-1	few	CASRSAGYTEAFF	TGTGCCAGCAGGTCTGCGGGCTACACTGAAGCTTTCTTT
-	TRBV11-2	TRBJ1-2	-	CASSLSTRGDYGYTF	TGTGCCAGCAGCTTATCGACCAGGGGTGACTATGGCTACACCTTC
-	TRBV6-6	TRBJ1-1	-	CASSLQDMNTEAFF	TGTGCCAGCAGTTTGCAGGACATGAACACTGAAGCTTTCTTT
-	TRBV9	TRBJ1-2	once	CASSPRTQTNYGYTF	TGTGCCAGCAGCCCCCGGACTCAAACTAACTATGGCTACACCTTC
-	TRBV19	TRBJ2-3	-	CASSNTGGKTDTQYF	TGTGCCAGCTCAAATACCGGGGGTAAAACAGATACGCAGTATTTT
-	TRBV30	TRBJ2-5	-	CAWSGQGETQYF	TGTGCCTGGAGTGGGCAGGGGGAGACCCAGTACTTC
TRBD2	TRBV9	TRBJ2-7	once	CASSVGAGEDYEQYF	TGTGCCAGCAGCGTAGGGGCGGGAGAGGACTACGAGCAGTACTTC
-	TRBV19	TRBJ1-5	once	CASTPSRGPRESNQPQHF	TGTGCCAGTACCCCAAGCAGGGGTCCGCGGGAGAGCAATCAGCCCCAGCATTTT
-	TRBV18	TRBJ2-7	-	CASSASGGAEQYF	TGTGCCAGCTCCGCCTCGGGCGGGGCCGAGCAGTACTTC
-	TRBV28	TRBJ2-7	-	CASSNRGVYSYEQYF	TGTGCCAGCAGTAACCGTGGAGTTTACTCCTACGAGCAGTACTTC
-	TRBV5-1	TRBJ2-7	-	CASSWNPGRSPTEQYF	TGCGCCAGCAGCTGGAATCCGGGAAGAAGTCCCACCGAGCAGTACTTC
TRBD2	TRBV15	TRBJ2-4	-	CATSRDPLAAYGNIQYF	TGTGCCACCAGCAGAGATCCCCTAGCGGCCTACGGCAACATTCAGTACTTC
-	TRBV19	TRBJ2-7	few	CASSIVYRRRGEQYF	TGTGCCAGTAGTATAGTCTACAGGCGGAGAGGCGAGCAGTACTTC
TRBD1	TRBV12-5	TRBJ2-2	-	CASAPGQGYTGELFF	TGTGCTAGTGCCCCGGGACAGGGGTACACCGGGGAGCTGTTTTTT
-	TRBV5-1	TRBJ1-2	-	CASSADGGRYGYTF	TGCGCCAGCAGCGCCGATGGGGGGAGGTATGGCTACACCTTC
TRBD2	TRBV7-2	TRBJ2-7	few	CASSLEASGSYEQYF	TGTGCCAGCAGCTTAGAGGCTAGCGGCTCCTACGAGCAGTACTTC
-	TRBV18	TRBJ2-1	-	CASSTGGSYNEQFF	TGTGCCAGCAGTACGGGTGGCTCCTACAATGAGCAGTTCTTC
TRBD2	TRBV4-1	TRBJ2-7	-	CASSPGGGRSVVSYEQYF	TGCGCCAGCAGCCCCGGGGGGGGTCGAAGCGTCGTATCCTACGAGCAGTACTTC
-	TRBV9	TRBJ2-1	-	CASSSTSFYNEQFF	TGTGCCAGCAGCTCTACGTCCTTCTACAATGAGCAGTTCTTC
-	TRBV30	TRBJ2-5	-	CAWSRDTQETQYF	TGTGCCTGGTCTCGGGACACCCAAGAGACCCAGTACTTC
-	TRBV5-6	TRBJ2-7	-	CASSLRQLVGAYEQYF	TGTGCCAGCAGTCTGCGACAACTAGTCGGAGCCTACGAGCAGTACTTC
-	TRBV30	TRBJ1-5	-	CAWSVLGQPQHF	TGTGCCTGGAGTGTACTCGGTCAGCCCCAGCATTTT
TRBD2	TRBV6-6	TRBJ2-1	-	CASSYVGTSNNEQFF	TGTGCCAGCAGTTACGTAGGGACTAGCAACAATGAGCAGTTCTTC
-	TRBV5-1	TRBJ2-7	-	CASSFGTTYEQYF	TGCGCCAGCAGCTTCGGGACAACCTACGAGCAGTACTTC
-	TRBV4-1	TRBJ1-2	-	CASSQDLYPADYGYTF	TGCGCCAGCAGCCAAGATCTGTATCCTGCGGACTATGGCTACACCTTC
TRBD2	TRBV4-3	TRBJ2-1	-	CASSQGLAEVGTYNEQFF	TGCGCCAGCAGCCAAGGGCTAGCGGAAGTTGGGACCTACAATGAGCAGTTCTTC
-	TRBV6-5	TRBJ2-7	-	CASSYSVKRSSYEQYF	TGTGCCAGCAGTTACTCGGTCAAGCGGAGCTCCTACGAGCAGTACTTC
-	TRBV16	TRBJ1-6	-	CASSQSTAYNSPLHF	TGTGCCAGCAGCCAATCCACGGCCTATAATTCACCCCTCCACTTT
-	TRBV6-5	TRBJ1-2	-	CASMRRPPNYGYTF	TGTGCCAGCATGAGGAGGCCCCCTAACTATGGCTACACCTTC
-	TRBV6-1	TRBJ2-5	-	CASSQFTPEETQYF	TGTGCCAGCTCACAGTTTACCCCCGAAGAGACCCAGTACTTC
TRBD2	TRBV5-1	TRBJ2-5	-	CASSLEPGLEGTQYF	TGCGCCAGCAGCTTGGAACCGGGACTAGAAGGGACCCAGTACTTC
-	TRBV13	TRBJ2-7	-	CASSLGLGDTYEQYF	TGTGCCAGCAGCTTAGGCCTGGGCGATACCTACGAGCAGTACTTC
TRBD2	TRBV29-1	TRBJ2-1	-	CSVGGLAGGEQFF	TGCAGCGTTGGAGGACTAGCGGGAGGTGAGCAGTTCTTC
-	TRBV10-3	TRBJ1-3	-	CATTPGLGGNTIYF	TGTGCCACCACACCAGGGTTGGGAGGAAACACCATATATTTT
TRBD2	TRBV19	TRBJ2-6	-	CASSPLAGVAGANVLTF	TGTGCCAGTAGCCCACTAGCGGGAGTAGCTGGGGCCAACGTCCTGACTTTC
-	TRBV7-2	TRBJ2-7	-	CASSLAEGLLAREQYF	TGTGCCAGCAGCTTAGCGGAAGGTTTGCTAGCGAGAGAGCAGTACTTC
-	TRBV20-1	TRBJ1-1	-	CSASRTPEAFF	TGCAGTGCTTCCCGGACTCCTGAAGCTTTCTTT
-	TRBV29-1	TRBJ2-2	-	CSVKRDWNTGELFF	TGCAGCGTTAAAAGGGACTGGAACACCGGGGAGCTGTTTTTT
-	TRBV28	TRBJ1-5	-	CASSSQGYSNQPQHF	TGTGCCAGCAGTTCACAGGGCTATAGCAATCAGCCCCAGCATTTT
-	TRBV5-6	TRBJ2-3	-	CASSFLSNPDTQYF	TGTGCCAGCAGCTTTTTATCTAACCCAGATACGCAGTATTTT
-	TRBV5-6	TRBJ1-5	-	CASSSQGYGNQPQHF	TGTGCCAGCAGCTCCCAGGGGTACGGCAATCAGCCCCAGCATTTT
-	TRBV11-3	TRBJ2-1	-	CASSLGLQGSYNEQFF	TGTGCCAGCAGTTTAGGACTCCAGGGCTCCTACAATGAGCAGTTCTTC
TRBD1	TRBV6-6	TRBJ2-7	few	CASRKGGTGPYEQYF	TGTGCCAGCAGAAAAGGAGGGACAGGTCCCTACGAGCAGTACTTC
-	TRBV7-9	TRBJ1-2	-	CASSLEGVAGYGYTF	TGTGCCAGCAGCTTAGAGGGGGTAGCAGGCTATGGCTACACCTTC